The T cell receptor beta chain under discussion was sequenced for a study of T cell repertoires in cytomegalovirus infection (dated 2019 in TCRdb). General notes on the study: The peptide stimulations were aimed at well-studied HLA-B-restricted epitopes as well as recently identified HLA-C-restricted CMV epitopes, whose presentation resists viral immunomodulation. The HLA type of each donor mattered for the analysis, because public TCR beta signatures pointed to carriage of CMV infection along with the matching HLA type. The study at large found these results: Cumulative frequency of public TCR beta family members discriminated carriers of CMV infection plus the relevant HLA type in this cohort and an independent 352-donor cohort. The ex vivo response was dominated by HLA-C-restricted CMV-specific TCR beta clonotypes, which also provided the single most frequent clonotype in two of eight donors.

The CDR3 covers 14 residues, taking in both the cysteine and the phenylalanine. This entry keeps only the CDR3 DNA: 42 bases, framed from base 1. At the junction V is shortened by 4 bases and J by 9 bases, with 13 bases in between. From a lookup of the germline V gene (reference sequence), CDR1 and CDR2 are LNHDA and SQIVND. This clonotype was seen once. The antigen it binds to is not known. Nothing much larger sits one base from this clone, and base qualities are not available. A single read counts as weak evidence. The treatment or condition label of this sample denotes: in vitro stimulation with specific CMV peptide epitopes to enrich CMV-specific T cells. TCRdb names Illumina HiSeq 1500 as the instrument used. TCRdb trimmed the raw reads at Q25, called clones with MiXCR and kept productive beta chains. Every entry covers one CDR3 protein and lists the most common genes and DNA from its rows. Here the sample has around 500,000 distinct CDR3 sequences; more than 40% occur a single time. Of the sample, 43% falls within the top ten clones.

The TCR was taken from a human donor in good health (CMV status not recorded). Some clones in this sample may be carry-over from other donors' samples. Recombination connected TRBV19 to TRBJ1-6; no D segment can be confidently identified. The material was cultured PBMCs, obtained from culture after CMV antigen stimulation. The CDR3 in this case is CASSTKTWVSPLHF. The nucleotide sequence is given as TGTGCCAGTAGTACAAAAACTTGGGTTTCACCCCTCCACTTT. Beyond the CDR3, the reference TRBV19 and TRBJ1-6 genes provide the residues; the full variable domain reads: DGGITQSPKYLFRKEGQNVTLSCEQNLNHDAMYWYRQDPGQGLRLIYYSQIVNDFQKGDIAEGYSVSREKKESFPLTVTSAQKNPTAFYLCASSTKTWVSPLHFGNGTRLTVT.